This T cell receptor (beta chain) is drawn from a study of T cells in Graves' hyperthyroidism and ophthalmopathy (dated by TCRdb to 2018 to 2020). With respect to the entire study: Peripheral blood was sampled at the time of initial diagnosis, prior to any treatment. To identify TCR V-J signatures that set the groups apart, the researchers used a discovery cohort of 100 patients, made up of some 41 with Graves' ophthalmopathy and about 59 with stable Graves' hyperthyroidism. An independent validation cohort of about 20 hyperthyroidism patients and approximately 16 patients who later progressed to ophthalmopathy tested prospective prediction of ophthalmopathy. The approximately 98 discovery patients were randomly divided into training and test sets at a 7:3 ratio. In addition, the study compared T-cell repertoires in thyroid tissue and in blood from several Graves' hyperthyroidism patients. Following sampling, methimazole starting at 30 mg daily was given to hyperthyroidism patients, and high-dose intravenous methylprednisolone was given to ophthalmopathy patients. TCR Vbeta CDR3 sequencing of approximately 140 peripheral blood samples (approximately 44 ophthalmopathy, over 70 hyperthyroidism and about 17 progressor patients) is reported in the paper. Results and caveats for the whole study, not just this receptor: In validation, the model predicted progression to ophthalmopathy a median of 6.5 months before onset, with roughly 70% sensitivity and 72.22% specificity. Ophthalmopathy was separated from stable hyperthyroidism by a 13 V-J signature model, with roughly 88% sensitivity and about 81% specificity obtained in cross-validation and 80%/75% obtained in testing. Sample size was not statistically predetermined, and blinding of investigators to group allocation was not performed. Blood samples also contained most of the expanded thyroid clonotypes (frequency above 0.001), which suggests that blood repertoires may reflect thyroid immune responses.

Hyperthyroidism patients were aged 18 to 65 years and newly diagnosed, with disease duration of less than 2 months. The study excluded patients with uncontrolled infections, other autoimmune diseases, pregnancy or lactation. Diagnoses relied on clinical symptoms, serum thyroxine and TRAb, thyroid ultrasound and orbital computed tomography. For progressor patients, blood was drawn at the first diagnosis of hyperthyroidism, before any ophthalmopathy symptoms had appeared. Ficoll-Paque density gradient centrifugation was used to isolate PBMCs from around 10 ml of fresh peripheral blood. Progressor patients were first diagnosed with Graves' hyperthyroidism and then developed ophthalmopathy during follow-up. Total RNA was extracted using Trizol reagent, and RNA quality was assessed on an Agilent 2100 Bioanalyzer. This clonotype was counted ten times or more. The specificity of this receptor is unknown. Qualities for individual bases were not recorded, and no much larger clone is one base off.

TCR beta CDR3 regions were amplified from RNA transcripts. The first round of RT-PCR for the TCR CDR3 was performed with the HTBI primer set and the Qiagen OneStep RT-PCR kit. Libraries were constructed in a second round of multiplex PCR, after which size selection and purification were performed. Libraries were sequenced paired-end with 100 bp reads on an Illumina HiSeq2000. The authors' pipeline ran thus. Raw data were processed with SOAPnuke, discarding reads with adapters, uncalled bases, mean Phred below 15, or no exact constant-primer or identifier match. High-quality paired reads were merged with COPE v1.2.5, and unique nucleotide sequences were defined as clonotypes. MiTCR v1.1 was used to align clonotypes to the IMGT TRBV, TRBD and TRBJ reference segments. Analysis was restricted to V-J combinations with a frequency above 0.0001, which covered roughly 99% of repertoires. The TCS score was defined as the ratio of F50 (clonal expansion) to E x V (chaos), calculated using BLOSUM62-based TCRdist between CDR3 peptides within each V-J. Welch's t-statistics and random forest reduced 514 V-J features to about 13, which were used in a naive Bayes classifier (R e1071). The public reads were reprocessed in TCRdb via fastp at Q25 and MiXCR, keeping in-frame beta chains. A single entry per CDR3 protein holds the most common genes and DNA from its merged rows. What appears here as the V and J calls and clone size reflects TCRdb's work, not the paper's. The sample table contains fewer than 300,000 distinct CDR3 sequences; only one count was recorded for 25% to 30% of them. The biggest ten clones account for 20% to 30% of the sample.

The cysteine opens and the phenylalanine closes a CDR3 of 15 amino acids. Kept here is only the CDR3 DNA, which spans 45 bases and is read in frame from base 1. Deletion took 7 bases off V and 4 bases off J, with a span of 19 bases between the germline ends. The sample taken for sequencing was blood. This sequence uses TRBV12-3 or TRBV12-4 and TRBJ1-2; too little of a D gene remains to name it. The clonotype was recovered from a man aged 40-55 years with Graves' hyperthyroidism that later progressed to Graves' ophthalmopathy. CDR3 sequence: CASTPVPVRGYGYTF. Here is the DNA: TGTGCCAGCACCCCGGTCCCTGTCCGGGGCTATGGCTACACCTTC.